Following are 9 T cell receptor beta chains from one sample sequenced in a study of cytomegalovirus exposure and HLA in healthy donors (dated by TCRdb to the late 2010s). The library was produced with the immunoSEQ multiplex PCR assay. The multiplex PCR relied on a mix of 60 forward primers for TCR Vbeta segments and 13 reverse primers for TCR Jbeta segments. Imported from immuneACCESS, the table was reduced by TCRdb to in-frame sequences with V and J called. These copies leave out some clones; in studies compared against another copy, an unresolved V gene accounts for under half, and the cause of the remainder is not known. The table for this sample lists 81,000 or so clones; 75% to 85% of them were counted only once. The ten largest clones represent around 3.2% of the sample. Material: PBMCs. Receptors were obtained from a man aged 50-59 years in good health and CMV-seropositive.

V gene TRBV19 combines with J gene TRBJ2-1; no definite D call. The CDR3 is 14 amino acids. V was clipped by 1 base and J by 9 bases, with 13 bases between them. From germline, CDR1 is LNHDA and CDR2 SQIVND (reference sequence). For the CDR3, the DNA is TGTGCCAGTAGTATAGTCAACTCCCGTGGTGAGCAGTTCTTC. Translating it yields CASSIVNSRGEQFF.

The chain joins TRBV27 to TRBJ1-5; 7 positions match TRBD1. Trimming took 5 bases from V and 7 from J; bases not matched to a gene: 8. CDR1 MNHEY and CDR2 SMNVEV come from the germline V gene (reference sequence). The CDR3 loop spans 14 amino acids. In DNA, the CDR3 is TGTGCCAGCAGTAAAATACAGGGGACCCAGCCCCAGCATTTT. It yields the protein CASSKIQGTQPQHF.

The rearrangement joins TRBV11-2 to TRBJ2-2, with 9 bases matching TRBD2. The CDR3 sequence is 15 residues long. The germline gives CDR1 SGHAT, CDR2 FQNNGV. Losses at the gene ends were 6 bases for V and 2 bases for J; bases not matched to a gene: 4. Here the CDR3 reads CASSSGTSNTGELFF. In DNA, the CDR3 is TGTGCCAGCAGTTCCGGGACTAGCAACACCGGGGAGCTGTTTTTT.

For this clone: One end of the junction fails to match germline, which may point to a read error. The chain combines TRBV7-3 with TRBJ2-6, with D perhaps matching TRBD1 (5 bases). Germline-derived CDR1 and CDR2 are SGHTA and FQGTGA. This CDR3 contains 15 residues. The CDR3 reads CASSLTRSGANGLTF. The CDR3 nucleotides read TGTGCCAGCAGCTTAACGCGCTCTGGGGCCAACGGCCTGACTTTC.

The DNA for the CDR3 is TGCGCCAGCAGCCAAGATCTCCGTATCACCGGGGAGCTGTTTTTT. Its translation: CASSQDLRITGELFF. The chain is built from TRBV4-1 and TRBJ2-2; D remains ambiguous. Trimming shortened V by 0 bases and J by 4 bases, and 9 bases separated the two germline ends. The CDR3 runs 15 residues. The V gene's germline CDR1 is MGHRA and CDR2 YSYEKL.

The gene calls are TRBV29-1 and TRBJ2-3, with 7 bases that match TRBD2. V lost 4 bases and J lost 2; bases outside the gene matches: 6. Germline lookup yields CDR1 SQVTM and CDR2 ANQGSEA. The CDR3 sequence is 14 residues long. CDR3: CSVAKAGITDTQYF. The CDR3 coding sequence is TGCAGCGTTGCCAAAGCGGGAATCACAGATACGCAGTATTTT.

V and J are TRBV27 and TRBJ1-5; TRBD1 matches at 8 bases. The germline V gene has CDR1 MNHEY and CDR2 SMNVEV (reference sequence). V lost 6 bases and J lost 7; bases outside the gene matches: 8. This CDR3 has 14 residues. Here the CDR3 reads CASSSGQGLQPQHF. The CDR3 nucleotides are TGTGCCAGCAGCTCTGGACAGGGCCTCCAGCCCCAGCATTTT.

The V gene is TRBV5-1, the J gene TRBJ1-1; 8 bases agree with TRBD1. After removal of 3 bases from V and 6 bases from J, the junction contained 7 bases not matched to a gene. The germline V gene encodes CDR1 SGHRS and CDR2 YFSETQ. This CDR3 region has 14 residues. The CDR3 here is CASSSLDRGAEAFF. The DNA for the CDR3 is TGCGCCAGCAGCTCCCTTGACAGGGGCGCTGAAGCTTTCTTT.

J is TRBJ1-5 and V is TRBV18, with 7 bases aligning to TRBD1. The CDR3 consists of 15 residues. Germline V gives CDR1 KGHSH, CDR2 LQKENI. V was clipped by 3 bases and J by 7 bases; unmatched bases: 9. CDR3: CASSPSTGSQQPQHF. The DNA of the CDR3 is TGTGCCAGCTCACCGTCGACAGGGTCACAACAGCCCCAGCATTTT.